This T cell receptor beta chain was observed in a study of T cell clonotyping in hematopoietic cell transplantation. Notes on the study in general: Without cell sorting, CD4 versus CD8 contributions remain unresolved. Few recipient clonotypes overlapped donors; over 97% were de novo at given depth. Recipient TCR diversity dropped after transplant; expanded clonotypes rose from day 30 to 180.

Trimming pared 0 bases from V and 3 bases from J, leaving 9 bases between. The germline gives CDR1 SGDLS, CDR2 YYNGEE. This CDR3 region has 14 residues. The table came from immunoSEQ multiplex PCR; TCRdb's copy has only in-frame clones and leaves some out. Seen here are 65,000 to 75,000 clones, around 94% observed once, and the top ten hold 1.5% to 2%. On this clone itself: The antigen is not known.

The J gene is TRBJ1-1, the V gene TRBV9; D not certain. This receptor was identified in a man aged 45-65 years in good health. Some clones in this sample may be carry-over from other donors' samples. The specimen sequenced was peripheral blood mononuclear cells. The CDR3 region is CASSVARRDTEAFF. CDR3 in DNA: TGTGCCAGCAGCGTAGCCAGGCGGGACACTGAAGCTTTCTTT. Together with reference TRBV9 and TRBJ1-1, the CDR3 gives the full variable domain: DSGVTQTPKHLITATGQRVTLRCSPRSGDLSVYWYQQSLDQGLQFLIQYYNGEERAKGNILERFSAQQFPDLHSELNLSSLELGDSALYFCASSVARRDTEAFFGQGTRLTVV.